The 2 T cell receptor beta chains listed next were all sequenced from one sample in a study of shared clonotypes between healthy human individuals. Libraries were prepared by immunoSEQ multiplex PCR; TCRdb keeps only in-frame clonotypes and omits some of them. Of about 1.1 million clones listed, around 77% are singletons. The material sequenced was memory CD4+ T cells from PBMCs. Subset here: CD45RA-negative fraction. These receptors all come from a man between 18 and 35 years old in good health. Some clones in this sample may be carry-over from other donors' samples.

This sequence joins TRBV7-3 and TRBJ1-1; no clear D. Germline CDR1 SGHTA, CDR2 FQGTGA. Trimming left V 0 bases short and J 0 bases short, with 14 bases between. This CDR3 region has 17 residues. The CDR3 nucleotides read TGTGCCAGCAGCTTAACGTGGGTCCCCTCGATGAACACTGAAGCTTTCTTT. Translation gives CASSLTWVPSMNTEAFF.

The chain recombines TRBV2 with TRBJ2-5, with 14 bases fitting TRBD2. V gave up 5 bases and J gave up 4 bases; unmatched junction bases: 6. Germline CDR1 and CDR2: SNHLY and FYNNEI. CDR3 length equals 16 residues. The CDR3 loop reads CASSLGLAGAGETQYF. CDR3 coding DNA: TGTGCCAGCAGTCTGGGACTAGCGGGAGCCGGAGAGACCCAGTACTTC.